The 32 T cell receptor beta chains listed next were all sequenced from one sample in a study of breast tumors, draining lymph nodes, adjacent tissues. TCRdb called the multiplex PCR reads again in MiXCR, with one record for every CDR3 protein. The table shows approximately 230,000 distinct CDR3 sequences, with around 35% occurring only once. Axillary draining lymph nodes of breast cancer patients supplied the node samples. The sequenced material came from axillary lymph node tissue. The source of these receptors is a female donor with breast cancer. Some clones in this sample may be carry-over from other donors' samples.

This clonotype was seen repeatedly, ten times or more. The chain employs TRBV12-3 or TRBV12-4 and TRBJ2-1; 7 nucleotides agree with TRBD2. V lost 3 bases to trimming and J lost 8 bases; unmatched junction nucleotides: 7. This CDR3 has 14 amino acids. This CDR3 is CASSFPLAGDEQFF. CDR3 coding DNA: TGTGCCAGCAGTTTCCCCTTAGCGGGTGATGAGCAGTTCTTC.

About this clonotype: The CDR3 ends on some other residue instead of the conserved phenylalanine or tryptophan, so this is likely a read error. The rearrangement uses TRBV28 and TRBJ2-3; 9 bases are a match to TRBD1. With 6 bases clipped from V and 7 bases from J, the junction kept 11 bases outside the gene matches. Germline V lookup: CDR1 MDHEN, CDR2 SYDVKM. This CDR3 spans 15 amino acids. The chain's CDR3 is CASSSPGQGEHTQYY. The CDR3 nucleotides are TGTGCCAGCAGCTCCCCGGGACAGGGCGAACATACGCAGTATTAT.

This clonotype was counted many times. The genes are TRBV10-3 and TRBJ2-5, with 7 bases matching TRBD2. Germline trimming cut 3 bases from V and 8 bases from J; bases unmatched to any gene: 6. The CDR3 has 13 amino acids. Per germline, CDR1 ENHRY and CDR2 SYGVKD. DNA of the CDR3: TGTGCCATCAGTGACCCTGGGGACTATACCCAGTACTTC. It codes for CAISDPGDYTQYF.

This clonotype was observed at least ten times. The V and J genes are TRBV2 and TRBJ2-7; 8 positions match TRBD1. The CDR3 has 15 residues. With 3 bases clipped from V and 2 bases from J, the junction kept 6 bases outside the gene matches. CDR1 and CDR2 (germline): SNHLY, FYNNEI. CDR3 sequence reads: CASSEVQGAPYEQYF. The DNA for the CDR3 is TGTGCCAGCAGTGAGGTCCAGGGGGCCCCCTACGAGCAGTACTTC.

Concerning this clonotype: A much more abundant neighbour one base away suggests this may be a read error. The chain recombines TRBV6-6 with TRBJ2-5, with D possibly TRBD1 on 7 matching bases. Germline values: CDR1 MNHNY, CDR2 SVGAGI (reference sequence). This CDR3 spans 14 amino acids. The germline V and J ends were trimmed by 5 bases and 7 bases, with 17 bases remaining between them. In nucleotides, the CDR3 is TGTGCCAGCAGTCATGGGGCAGGGGGGTGGACCCAGTACTTC. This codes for CASSHGAGGWTQYF.

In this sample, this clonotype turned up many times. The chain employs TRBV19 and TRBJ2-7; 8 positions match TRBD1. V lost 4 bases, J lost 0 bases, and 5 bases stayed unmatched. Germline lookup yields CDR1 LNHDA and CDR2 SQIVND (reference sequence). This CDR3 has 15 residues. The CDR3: CASSKDRAPSYEQYF. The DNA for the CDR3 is TGTGCCAGTAGTAAGGACAGGGCTCCCTCCTACGAGCAGTACTTC.

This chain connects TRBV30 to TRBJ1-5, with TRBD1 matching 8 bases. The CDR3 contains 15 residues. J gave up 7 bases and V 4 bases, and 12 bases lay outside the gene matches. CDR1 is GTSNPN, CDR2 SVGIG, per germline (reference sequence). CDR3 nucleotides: TGTGCCTGGAATGTACAATCAGGGGGCGGCCAGCCCCAGCATTTT. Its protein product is CAWNVQSGGGQPQHF.

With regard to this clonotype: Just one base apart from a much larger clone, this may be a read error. Here the CDR3 reads CASSFVGQEQFF. CDR3 nucleotide sequence: TGTGCCAGCAGTTTCGTGGGGCAAGAGCAGTTCTTC. The rearrangement joins TRBV12-3 or TRBV12-4 to TRBJ2-1, with a possible D match to TRBD1 (5 bases). The V gene lost 3 bases and the J gene lost 10 bases, with 10 bases spanning the gap. The CDR3 contains 12 residues.

The CDR3 DNA reads TGCAGTGCTAGAGCCTCCCAGGTCCAGCATTTT. Its protein is CSARASQVQHF. This chain links TRBV20-1 with TRBJ1-5; no reliable D call. Germline values: CDR1 DFQATT, CDR2 SNEGSKA (reference sequence). The CDR3 loop spans 11 amino acids. V lost 1 base, J lost 12 bases, and 10 bases lay in between.

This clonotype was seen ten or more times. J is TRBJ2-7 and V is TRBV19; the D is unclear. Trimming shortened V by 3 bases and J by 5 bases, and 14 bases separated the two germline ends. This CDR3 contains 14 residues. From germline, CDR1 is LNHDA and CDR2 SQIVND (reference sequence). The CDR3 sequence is CASSITGFGHEQYF. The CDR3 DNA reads TGTGCCAGTAGTATCACTGGGTTTGGGCACGAGCAGTACTTC.

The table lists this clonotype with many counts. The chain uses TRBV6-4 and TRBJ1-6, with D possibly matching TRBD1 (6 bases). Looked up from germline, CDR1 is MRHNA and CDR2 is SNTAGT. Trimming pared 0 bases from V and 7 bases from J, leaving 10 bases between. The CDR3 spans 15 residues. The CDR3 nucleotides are TGTGCCAGCAGTGACTCAGGGGGATTCAATTCACCCCTCCACTTT. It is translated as CASSDSGGFNSPLHF.

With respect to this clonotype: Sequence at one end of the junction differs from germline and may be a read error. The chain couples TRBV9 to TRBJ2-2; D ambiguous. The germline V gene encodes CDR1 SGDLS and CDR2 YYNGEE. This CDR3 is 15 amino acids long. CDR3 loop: CASGVELHNTGELFF. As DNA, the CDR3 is TGTGCCAGCGGCGTAGAGCTACATAACACTGGGGAGCTGTTTTTT.

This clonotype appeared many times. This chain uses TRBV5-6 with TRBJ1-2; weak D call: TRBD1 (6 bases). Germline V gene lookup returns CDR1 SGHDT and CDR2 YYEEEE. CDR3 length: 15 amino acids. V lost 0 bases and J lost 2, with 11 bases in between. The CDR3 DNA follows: TGTGCCAGCAGCTTGGGGTGGACAGAGAACTATGGCTACACCTTC. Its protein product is CASSLGWTENYGYTF.

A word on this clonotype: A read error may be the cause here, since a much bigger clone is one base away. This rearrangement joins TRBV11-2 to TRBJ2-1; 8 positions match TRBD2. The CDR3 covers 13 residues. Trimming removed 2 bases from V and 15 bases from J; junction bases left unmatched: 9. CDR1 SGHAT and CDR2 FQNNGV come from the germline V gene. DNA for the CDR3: TGTGCCAGCAGCTTATCACTAGCGGCAGTGGTGTTCTTC. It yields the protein CASSLSLAAVVFF.

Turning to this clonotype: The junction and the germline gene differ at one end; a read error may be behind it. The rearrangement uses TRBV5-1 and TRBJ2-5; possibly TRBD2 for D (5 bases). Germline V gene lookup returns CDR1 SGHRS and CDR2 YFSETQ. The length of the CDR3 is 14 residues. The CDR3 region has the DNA TGCGCCAGCAGTTGGAGCGGTCAGCAAGACACCCAGTACTTC. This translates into CASSWSGQQDTQYF.

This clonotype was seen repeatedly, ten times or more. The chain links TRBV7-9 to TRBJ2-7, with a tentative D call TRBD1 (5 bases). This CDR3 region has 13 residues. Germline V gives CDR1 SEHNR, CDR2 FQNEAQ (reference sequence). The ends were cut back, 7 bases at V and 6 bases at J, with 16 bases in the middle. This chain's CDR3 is CASTRAGSGEQYF. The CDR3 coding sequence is TGTGCCAGCACCCGTGCAGGGTCCGGCGAGCAGTACTTC.

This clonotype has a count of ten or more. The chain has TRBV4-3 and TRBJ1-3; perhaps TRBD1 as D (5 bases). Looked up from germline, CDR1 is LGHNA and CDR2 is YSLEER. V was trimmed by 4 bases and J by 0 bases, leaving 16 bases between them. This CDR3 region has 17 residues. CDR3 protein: CASSLEWGIHSGNTIYF. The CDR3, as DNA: TGCGCCAGCAGCCTCGAATGGGGGATCCACTCTGGAAACACCATATATTTT.

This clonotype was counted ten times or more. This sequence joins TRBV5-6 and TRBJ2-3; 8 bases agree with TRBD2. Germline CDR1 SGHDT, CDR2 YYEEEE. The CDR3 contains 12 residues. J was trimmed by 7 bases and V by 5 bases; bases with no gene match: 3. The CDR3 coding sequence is TGTGCCAGCAGAGCGGGAGCAAATACGCAGTATTTT. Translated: CASRAGANTQYF.

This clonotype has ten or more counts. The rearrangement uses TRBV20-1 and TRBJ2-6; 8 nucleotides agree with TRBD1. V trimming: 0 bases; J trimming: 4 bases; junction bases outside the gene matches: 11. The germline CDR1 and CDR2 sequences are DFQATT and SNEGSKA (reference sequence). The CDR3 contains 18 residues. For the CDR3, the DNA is TGCAGTGCTAGAGACCCGCAGGGGGCGGCCTCGGGGGCCAACGTCCTGACTTTC. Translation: CSARDPQGAASGANVLTF.

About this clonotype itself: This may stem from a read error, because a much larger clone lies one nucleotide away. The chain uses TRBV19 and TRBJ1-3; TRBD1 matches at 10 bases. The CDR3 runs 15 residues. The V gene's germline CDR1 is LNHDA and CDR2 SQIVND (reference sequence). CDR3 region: CVSSRQGASGNTIYF. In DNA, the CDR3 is TGTGTCAGTAGTAGACAGGGGGCATCTGGAAACACCATATATTTT. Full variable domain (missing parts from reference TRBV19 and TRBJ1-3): DGGITQSPKYLFRKEGQNVTLSCEQNLNHDAMYWYRQDPGQGLRLIYYSQIVNDFQKGDIAEGYSVSREKKESFPLTVTSAQKNPTAFYLCVSSRQGASGNTIYFGEGSWLTVV.

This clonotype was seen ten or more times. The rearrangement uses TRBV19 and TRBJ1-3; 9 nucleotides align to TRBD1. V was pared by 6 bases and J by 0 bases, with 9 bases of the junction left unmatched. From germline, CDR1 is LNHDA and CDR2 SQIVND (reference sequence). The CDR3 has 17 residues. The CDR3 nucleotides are TGTGCCAGTAGCTATACCGGGACAGGGATCTCTGGAAACACCATATATTTT. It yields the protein CASSYTGTGISGNTIYF.

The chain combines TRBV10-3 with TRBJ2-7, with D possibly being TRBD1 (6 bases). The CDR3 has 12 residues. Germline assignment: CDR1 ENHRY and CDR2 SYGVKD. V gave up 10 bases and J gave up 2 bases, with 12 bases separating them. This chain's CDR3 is CATGQIPYEQYF. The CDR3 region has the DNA TGTGCCACTGGACAGATTCCCTACGAGCAGTACTTC.

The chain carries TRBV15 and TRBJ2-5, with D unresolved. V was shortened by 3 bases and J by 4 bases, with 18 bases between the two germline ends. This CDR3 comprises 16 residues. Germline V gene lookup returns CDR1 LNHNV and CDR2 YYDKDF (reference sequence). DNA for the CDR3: TGTGCCACCAGCAGCTTGGGTTTAGCCCGAGTAGAGACCCAGTACTTC. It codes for CATSSLGLARVETQYF.

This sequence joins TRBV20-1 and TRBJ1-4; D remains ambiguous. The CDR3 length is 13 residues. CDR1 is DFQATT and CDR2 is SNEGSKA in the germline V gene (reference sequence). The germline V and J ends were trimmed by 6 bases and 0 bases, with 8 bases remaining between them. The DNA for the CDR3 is TGCAGTGCCAAGACTTCAACTAATGAAAAACTGTTTTTT. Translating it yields CSAKTSTNEKLFF.

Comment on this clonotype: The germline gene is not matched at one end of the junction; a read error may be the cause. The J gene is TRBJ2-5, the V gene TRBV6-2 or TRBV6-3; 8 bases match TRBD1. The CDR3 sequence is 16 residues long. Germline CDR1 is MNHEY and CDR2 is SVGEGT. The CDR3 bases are TGTGCCAGCAGTCACTCCGGACAGGGAGCACGGGAGACCCAGTACTTC. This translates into CASSHSGQGARETQYF.

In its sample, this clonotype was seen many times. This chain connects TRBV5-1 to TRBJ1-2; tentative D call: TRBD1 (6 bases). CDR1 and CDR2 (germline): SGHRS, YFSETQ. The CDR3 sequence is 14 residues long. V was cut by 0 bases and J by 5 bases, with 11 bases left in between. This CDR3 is CASSLAEGEYGYTF. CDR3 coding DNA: TGCGCCAGCAGCTTGGCCGAGGGGGAATATGGCTACACCTTC.

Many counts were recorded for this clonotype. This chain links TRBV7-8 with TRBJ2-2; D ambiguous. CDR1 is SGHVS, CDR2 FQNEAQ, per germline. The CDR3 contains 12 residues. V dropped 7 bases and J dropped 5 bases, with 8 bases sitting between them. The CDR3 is CASTQSTGELFF. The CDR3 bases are TGTGCCAGCACCCAGTCGACCGGGGAGCTGTTTTTT.

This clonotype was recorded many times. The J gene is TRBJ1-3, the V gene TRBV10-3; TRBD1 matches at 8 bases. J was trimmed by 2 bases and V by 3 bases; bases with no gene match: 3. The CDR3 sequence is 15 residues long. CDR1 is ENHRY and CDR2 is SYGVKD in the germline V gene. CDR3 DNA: TGTGCCATCAGTGACTTACAGGGGGCTGGAAACACCATATATTTT. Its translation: CAISDLQGAGNTIYF.

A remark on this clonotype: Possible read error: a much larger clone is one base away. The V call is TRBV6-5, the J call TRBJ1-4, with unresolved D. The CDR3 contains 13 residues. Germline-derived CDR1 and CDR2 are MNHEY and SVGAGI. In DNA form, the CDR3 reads TGTGACAGCAGTCTGGACGGCGCCGAAAAACTGTTTTTT. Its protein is CDSSLDGAEKLFF.

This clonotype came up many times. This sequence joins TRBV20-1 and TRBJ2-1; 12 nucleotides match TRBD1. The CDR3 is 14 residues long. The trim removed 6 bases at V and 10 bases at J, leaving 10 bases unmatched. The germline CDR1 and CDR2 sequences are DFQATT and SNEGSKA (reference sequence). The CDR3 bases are TGCAGTGCGCCCCGGGACAGGGGGCGAGGCGAGCAGTTCTTC. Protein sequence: CSAPRDRGRGEQFF.

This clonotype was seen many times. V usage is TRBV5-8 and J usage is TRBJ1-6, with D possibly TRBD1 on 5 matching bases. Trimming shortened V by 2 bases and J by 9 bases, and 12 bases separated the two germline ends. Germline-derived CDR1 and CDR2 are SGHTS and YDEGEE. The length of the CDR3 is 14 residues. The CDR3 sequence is CASSLGRESSPLHF. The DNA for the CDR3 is TGTGCCAGCAGCTTAGGCAGGGAGAGTTCACCCCTCCACTTT.

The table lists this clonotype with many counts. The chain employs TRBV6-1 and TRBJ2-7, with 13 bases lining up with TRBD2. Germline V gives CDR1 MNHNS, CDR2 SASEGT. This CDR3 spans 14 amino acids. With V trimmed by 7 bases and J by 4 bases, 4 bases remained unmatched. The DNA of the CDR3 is TGTGCCAGCACTGGGACTAGCGGGGTATACGAGCAGTACTTC. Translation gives CASTGTSGVYEQYF.